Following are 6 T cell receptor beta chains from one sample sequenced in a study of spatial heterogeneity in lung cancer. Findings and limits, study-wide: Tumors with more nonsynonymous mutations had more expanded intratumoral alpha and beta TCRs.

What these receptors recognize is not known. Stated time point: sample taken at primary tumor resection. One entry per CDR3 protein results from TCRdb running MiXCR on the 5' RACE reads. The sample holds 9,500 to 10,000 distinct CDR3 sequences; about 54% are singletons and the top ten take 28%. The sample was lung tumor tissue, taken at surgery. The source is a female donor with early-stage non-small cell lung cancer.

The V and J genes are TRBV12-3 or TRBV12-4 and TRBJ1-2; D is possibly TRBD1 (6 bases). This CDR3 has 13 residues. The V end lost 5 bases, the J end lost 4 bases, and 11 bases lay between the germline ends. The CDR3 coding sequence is TGTGCCAGCAGTGCAAGACAGGTCTATGGCTACACCTTC. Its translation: CASSARQVYGYTF.

CDR3 region: CASTWGRNTGELFF. CDR3 bases: TGTGCCAGCACGTGGGGACGGAACACCGGGGAGCTGTTTTTT. The chain links TRBV9 to TRBJ2-2; tentatively, D is TRBD1 or TRBD2 (5 bases each). The V gene lost 6 bases and the J gene lost 1 base, with 10 bases spanning the gap. The CDR3 sequence is 14 residues long. The V gene's germline CDR1 is SGDLS and CDR2 YYNGEE.

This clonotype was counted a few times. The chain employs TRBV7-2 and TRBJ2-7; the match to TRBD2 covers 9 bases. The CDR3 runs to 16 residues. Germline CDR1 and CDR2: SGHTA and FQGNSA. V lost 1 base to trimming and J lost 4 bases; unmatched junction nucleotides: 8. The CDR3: CASSLVSGLAGYEQYF. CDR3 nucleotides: TGTGCCAGCAGCTTAGTTTCGGGACTAGCTGGGTACGAGCAGTACTTC.

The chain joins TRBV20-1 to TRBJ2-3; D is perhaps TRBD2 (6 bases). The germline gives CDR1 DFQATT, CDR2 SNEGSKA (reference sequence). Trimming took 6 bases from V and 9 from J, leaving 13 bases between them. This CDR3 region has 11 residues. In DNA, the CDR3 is TGCAGTGCCGCCCGGGAGAGGACGCAGTATTTT. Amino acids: CSAARERTQYF.

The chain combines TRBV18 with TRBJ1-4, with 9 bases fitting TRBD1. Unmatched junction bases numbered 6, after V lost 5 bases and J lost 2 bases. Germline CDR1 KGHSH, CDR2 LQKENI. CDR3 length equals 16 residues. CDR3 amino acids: CASSGGQGMTNEKLFF. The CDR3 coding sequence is TGTGCCAGCTCAGGAGGACAGGGGATGACTAATGAAAAACTGTTTTTT.

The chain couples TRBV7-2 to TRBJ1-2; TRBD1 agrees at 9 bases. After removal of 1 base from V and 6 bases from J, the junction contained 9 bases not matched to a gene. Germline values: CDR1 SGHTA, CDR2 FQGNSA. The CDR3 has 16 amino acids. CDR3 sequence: CASSLESWGQGNGYTF. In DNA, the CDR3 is TGTGCCAGCAGCTTAGAATCATGGGGACAGGGCAATGGCTACACCTTC.